The sequence of this T cell receptor (beta chain) was determined in a study of T cells in Graves' hyperthyroidism and ophthalmopathy. This clonotype has only a few counts. Its target is unknown. The TCR beta CDR3 regions underwent amplification using RNA transcripts as the source. During a first-round RT-PCR of the TCR CDR3, the HTBI primer set was used. A single record per CDR3 protein comes from TCRdb applying MiXCR to the multiplex PCR reads. Found here are fewer than 550,000 distinct CDR3 sequences, about 15% of them singletons; the top ten hold around 14%. V lost 5 bases to trimming and J lost 0 bases, with 14 bases between them. The CDR3 has 16 amino acids. CDR1 and CDR2 (germline): MNHNS, SASEGT. Patients aged 18 to 65 with hyperthyroidism were newly diagnosed, with duration under 2 months. Pregnant or lactating patients were excluded, as were those with uncontrolled infection or other autoimmune disease. The authors took PBMCs from 10 ml fresh peripheral blood.

Study results and caveats: Blood also contained most expanded thyroid clonotypes above 0.001.

The gene calls are TRBV6-1 and TRBJ2-4; perhaps TRBD1 as D (5 bases). The clonotype was recovered from a woman under 30 with Graves' hyperthyroidism. Sequencing was carried out using blood. The CDR3, as DNA: TGTGCCAGCAGTTCGATTTCCAGGGCAGCCAAAAACATTCAGTACTTC. It is translated as CASSSISRAAKNIQYF.